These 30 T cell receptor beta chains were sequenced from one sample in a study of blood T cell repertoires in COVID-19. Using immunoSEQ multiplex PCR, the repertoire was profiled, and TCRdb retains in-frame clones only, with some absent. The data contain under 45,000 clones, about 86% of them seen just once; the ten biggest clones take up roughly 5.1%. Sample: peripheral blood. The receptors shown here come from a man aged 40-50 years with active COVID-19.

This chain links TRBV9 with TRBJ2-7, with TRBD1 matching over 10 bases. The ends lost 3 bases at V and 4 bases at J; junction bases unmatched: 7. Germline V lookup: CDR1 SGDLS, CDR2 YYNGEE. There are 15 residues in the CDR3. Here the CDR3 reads CASSATGQGLYEQYF. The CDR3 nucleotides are TGTGCCAGCAGCGCGACGGGACAGGGGTTATACGAGCAGTACTTC.

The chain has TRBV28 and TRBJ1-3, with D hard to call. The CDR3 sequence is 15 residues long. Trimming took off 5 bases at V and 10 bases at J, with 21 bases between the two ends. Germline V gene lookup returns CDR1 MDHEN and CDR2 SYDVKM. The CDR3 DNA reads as TGTGCCAGCAGTCCCCGCGATACACATAAGAGGACCATATATTTT. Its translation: CASSPRDTHKRTIYF.

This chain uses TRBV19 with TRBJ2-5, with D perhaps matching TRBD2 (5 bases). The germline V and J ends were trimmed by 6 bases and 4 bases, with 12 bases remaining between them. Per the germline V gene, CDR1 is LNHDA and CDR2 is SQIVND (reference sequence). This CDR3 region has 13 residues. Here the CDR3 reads CASSTGSRETQYF. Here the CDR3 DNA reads TGTGCCAGTAGCACTGGGAGCCGAGAGACCCAGTACTTC.

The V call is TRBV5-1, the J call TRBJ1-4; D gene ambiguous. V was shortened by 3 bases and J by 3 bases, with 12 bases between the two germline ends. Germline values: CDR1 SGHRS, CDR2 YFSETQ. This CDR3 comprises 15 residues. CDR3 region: CASSWRNMANEKLFF. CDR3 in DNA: TGCGCCAGCAGCTGGAGGAATATGGCTAATGAAAAACTGTTTTTT.

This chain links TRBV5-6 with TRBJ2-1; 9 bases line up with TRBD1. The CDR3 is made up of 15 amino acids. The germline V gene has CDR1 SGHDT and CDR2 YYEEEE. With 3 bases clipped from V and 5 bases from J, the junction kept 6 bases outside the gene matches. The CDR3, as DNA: TGTGCCAGCAGCTCACCGGGACAGGGCGACAATGAGCAGTTCTTC. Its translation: CASSSPGQGDNEQFF.

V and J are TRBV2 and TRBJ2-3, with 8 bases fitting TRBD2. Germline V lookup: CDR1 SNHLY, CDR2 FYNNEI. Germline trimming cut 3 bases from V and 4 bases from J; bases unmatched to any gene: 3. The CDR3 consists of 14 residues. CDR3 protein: CASSDGRAPDTQYF. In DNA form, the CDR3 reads TGTGCCAGCAGTGACGGGAGGGCCCCAGATACGCAGTATTTT.

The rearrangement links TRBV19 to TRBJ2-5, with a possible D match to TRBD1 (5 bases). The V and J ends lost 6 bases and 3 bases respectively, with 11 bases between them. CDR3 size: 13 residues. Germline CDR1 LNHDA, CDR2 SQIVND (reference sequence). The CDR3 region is CASSRASEETQYF. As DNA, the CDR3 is TGTGCCAGTAGCAGGGCATCGGAAGAGACCCAGTACTTC.

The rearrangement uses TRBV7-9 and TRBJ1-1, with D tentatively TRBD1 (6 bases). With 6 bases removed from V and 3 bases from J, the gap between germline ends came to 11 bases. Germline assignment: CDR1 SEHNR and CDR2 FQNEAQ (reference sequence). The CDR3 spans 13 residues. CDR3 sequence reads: CASRLTGDTEAFF. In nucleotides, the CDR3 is TGTGCCAGCAGATTGACAGGCGACACTGAAGCTTTCTTT.

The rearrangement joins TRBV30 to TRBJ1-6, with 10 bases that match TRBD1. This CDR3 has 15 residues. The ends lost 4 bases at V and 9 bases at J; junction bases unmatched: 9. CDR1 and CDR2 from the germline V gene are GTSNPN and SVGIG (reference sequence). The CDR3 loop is CAWTPPGTGASPLHF. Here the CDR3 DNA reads TGTGCCTGGACCCCCCCCGGGACAGGGGCTTCACCCCTCCACTTT.

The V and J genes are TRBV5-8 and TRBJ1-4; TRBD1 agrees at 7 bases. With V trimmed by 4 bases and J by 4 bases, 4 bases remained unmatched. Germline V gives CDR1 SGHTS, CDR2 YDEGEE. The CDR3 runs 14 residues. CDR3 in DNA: TGTGCCAGCAGCGTGGCAGGGGGTAATGAAAAACTGTTTTTT. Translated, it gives CASSVAGGNEKLFF.

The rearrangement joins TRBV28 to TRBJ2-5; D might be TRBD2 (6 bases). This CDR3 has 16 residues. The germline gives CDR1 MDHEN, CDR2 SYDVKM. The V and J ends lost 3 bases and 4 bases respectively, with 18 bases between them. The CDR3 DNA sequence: TGTGCCAGCAGTTTGGTCCCCGGGACTCAGGGAGAGACCCAGTACTTC. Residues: CASSLVPGTQGETQYF.

The CDR3 sequence is CASNQGLSGANVLTF. The CDR3 DNA reads TGTGCCAGCAATCAGGGCCTCTCTGGGGCCAACGTCCTGACTTTC. The chain links TRBV9 to TRBJ2-6; D might be TRBD1 (5 bases). Germline CDR1 SGDLS, CDR2 YYNGEE. Deletions cut 6 bases from V and 0 bases from J, with 10 bases between. The CDR3 has 15 residues.

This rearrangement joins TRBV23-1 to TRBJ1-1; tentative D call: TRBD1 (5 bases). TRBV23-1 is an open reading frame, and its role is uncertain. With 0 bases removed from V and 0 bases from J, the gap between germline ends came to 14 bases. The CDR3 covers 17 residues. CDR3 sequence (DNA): TGCGCCAGCAGTCAATCAGGCAGGGCTTACATGAACACTGAAGCTTTCTTT. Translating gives CASSQSGRAYMNTEAFF.

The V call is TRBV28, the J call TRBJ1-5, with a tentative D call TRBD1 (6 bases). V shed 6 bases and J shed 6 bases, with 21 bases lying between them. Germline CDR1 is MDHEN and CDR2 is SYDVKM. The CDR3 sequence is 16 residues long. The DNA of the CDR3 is TGTGCCAGCAGGACCACTCAGGGGTACGAAGGTCAGCCCCAGCATTTT. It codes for CASRTTQGYEGQPQHF.

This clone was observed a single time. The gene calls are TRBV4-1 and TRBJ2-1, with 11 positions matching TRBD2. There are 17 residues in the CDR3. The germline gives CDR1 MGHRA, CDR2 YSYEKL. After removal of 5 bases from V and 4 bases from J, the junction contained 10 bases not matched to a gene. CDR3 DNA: TGCGCCAGCAGCGTAGAGGGGGGACTAGCGGTATACAATGAGCAGTTCTTC. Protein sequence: CASSVEGGLAVYNEQFF.

CDR3 sequence (DNA): TGTGCCAGCAGTGAAGGGACAGGGGGGAGTCAGCCCCAGCATTTT. Translation gives CASSEGTGGSQPQHF. The V gene is TRBV6-1, the J gene TRBJ1-5; 10 bases align to TRBD1. The CDR3 is 15 amino acids. Trimming took 1 base from V and 6 from J; bases not matched to a gene: 3. Germline CDR1 reads MNHNS; CDR2 reads SASEGT.

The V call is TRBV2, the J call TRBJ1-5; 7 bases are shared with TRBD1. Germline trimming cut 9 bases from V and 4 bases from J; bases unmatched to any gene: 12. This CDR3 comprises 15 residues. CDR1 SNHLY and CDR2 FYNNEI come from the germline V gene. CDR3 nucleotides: TGTGCCAGTGTTCTGGCAGGGGGGCTTAATCAGCCCCAGCATTTT. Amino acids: CASVLAGGLNQPQHF.

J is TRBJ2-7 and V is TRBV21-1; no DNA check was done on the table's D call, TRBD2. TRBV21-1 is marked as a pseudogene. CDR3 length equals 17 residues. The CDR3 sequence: CASRGPRPGRCYYEQYF. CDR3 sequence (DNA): TGTGCCAGCAGGGGCCCCCGGCCCGGGAGGTGCTACTACGAGCAGTACTTC.

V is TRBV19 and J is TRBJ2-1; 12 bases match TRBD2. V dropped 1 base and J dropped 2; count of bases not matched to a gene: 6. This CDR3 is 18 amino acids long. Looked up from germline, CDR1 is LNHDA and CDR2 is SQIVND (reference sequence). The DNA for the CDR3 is TGTGCCAGTAGTATAGGACTAGCGGGAGAAGGCCCCTACAATGAGCAGTTCTTC. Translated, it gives CASSIGLAGEGPYNEQFF.

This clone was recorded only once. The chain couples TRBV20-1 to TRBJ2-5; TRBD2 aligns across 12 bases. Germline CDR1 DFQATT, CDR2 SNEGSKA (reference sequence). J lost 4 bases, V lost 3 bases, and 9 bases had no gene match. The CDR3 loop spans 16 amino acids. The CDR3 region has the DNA TGCAGTGCTAGTTTGTTGGGACTAGCGGGTGGAGAGACCCAGTACTTC. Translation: CSASLLGLAGGETQYF.

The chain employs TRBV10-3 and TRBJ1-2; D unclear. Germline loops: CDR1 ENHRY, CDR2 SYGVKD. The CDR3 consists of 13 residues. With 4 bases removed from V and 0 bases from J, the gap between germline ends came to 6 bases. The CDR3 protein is CAISGRANYGYTF. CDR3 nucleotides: TGTGCCATCAGTGGCCGAGCTAACTATGGCTACACCTTC.

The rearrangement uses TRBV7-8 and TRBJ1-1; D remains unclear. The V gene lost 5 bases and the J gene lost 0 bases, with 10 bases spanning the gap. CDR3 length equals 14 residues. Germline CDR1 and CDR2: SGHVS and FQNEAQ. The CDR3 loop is CASSRGGMNTEAFF. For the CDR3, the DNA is TGTGCCAGCAGCCGAGGAGGGATGAACACTGAAGCTTTCTTT.

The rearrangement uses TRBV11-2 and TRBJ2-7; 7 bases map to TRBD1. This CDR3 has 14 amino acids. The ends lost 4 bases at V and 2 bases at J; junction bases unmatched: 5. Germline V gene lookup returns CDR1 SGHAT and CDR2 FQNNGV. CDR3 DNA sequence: TGTGCCAGCAGCTACGGGACAGCACCCTACGAGCAGTACTTC. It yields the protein CASSYGTAPYEQYF.

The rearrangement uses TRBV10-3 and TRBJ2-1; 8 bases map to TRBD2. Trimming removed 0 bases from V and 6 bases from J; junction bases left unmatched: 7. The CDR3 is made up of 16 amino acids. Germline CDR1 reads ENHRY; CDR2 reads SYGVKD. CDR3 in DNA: TGTGCCATCAGTGAGTCTGATAGCGGGAATATCAATGAGCAGTTCTTC. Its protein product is CAISESDSGNINEQFF.

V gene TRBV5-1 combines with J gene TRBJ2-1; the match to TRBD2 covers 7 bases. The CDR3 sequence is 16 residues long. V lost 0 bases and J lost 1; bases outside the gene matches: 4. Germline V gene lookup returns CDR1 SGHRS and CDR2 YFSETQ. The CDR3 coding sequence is TGCGCCAGCAGCTTGGGAGCGGGACTATCCTACAATGAGCAGTTCTTC. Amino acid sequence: CASSLGAGLSYNEQFF.

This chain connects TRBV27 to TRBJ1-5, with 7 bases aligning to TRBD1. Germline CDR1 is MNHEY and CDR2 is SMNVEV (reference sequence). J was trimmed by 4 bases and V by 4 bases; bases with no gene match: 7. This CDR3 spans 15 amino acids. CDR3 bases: TGTGCCAGCAGTTCGCGGACAGGCACGAATCAGCCCCAGCATTTT. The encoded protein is CASSSRTGTNQPQHF.

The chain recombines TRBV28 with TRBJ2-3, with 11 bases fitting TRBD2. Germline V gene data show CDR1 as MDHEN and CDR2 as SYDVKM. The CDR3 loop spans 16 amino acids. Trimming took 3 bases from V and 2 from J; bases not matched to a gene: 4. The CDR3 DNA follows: TGTGCCAGCAGTTTCCTGACTAGCGGGGTCACAGATACGCAGTATTTT. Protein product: CASSFLTSGVTDTQYF.

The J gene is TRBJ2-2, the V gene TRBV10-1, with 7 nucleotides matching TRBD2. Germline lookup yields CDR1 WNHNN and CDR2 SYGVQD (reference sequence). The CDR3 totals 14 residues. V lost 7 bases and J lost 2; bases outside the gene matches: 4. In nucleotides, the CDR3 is TGCGCCAGCAATCCTAGCGGAAACACCGGGGAGCTGTTTTTT. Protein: CASNPSGNTGELFF.

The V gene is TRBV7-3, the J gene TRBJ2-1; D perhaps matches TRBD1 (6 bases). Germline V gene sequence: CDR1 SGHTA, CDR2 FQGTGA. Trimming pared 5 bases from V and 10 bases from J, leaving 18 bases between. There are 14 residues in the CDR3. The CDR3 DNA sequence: TGTGCCAGCAGCCTGTCTTCCGACGACAGGGAGCAGTTCTTC. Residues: CASSLSSDDREQFF.

CDR3 loop: CASSSERAGGYNEQFF. Written as DNA, the CDR3 is TGCGCCAGCAGCTCCGAGAGAGCGGGAGGGTACAATGAGCAGTTCTTC. The chain carries TRBV5-1 and TRBJ2-1; 10 nucleotides agree with TRBD2. The CDR3 length is 16 residues. The germline V gene has CDR1 SGHRS and CDR2 YFSETQ. V was clipped by 3 bases and J by 4 bases; unmatched bases: 7.